This is a list of T cell receptor beta chains from one sample in a study of beta chain features in type 1 diabetes. Sequencing used immunoSEQ multiplex PCR; TCRdb keeps in-frame clones, though not all of them. The data show 330,000 or so clones, with around a fifth seen just once and under 0.055% held by the top ten. Material for sequencing was naive CD4+ T cells from blood. The source of these receptors is a woman under 30 in good health. The CDR3 runs from the conserved cysteine through the conserved F or W. Fields, in order: J gene, D gene, V gene, clone size, CDR3 protein, CDR3 DNA. The D gene is left open where the match is weak. Size values are once, few and many counts, or a class for expanded clones, and some rows have none.

j_gene: TRBJ1-5; d_gene: NA; v_gene: TRBV7-8; abundance: NA; CDR3aa: CASSLARSGNQPQHF; CDR3nt: TGTGCCAGCAGCTTAGCGCGGAGCGGCAATCAGCCCCAGCATTTT
j_gene: TRBJ2-3; d_gene: TRBD2; v_gene: TRBV6-6; abundance: few; CDR3aa: CASSAVGGSTDTQYF; CDR3nt: TGTGCCAGCAGTGCCGTGGGGGGGAGCACAGATACGCAGTATTTT
j_gene: TRBJ1-1; d_gene: TRBD1; v_gene: TRBV29-1; abundance: NA; CDR3aa: CSVAPFDRAALAFF; CDR3nt: TGCAGCGTTGCCCCCTTTGACAGGGCCGCCCTAGCTTTCTTT
j_gene: TRBJ1-1; d_gene: TRBD1; v_gene: TRBV30; abundance: NA; CDR3aa: CARTGTGNTEAFF; CDR3nt: TGTGCCCGGACCGGGACAGGGAACACTGAAGCTTTCTTT
j_gene: TRBJ2-3; d_gene: NA; v_gene: TRBV10-3; abundance: few; CDR3aa: CAISRGRSTDTQYF; CDR3nt: TGTGCCATCAGCCGCGGGCGTAGCACAGATACGCAGTATTTT
j_gene: TRBJ2-3; d_gene: NA; v_gene: TRBV5-1; abundance: few; CDR3aa: CASSMKGGGTDTQYF; CDR3nt: TGCGCCAGCAGCATGAAAGGGGGGGGCACAGATACGCAGTATTTT
j_gene: TRBJ2-2; d_gene: NA; v_gene: TRBV30; abundance: few; CDR3aa: CAWSAGTGELFF; CDR3nt: TGTGCCTGGAGTGCCGGCACCGGGGAGCTGTTTTTT
j_gene: TRBJ2-3; d_gene: NA; v_gene: TRBV7-9; abundance: NA; CDR3aa: CASSLDRSTDTQYF; CDR3nt: TGTGCCAGCAGCTTAGACAGAAGCACAGATACGCAGTATTTT
j_gene: TRBJ2-3; d_gene: TRBD2; v_gene: TRBV7-2; abundance: NA; CDR3aa: CASRGLAGGGDTQYF; CDR3nt: TGTGCCAGCAGAGGTCTAGCGGGGGGCGGAGATACGCAGTATTTT
j_gene: TRBJ2-7; d_gene: TRBD1; v_gene: TRBV29-1; abundance: few; CDR3aa: CSCKGADEQYF; CDR3nt: TGCAGCTGCAAGGGGGCGGACGAGCAGTACTTC
j_gene: TRBJ2-1; d_gene: TRBD2; v_gene: TRBV29-1; abundance: NA; CDR3aa: CSAKKQTSGSGEQFF; CDR3nt: TGCAGCGCCAAAAAACAAACTAGCGGGAGTGGTGAGCAGTTCTTC
j_gene: TRBJ2-7; d_gene: NA; v_gene: TRBV7-2; abundance: NA; CDR3aa: CASSRTGSAYEQYF; CDR3nt: TGTGCCAGCAGCCGTACAGGGTCCGCCTACGAGCAGTACTTC
j_gene: TRBJ1-2; d_gene: NA; v_gene: TRBV14; abundance: NA; CDR3aa: CASSQDYRGSLYGYTF; CDR3nt: TGTGCCAGCAGCCAAGATTATAGGGGATCCCTATATGGCTACACCTTC
j_gene: TRBJ2-5; d_gene: NA; v_gene: TRBV4-1; abundance: few; CDR3aa: CASSQGQQETQYF; CDR3nt: TGCGCCAGCAGCCAAGGACAGCAAGAGACCCAGTACTTC
j_gene: TRBJ2-7; d_gene: TRBD1; v_gene: TRBV29-1; abundance: NA; CDR3aa: CSVTGVTNYEQYF; CDR3nt: TGCAGCGTTACAGGGGTCACCAACTACGAGCAGTACTTC
j_gene: TRBJ1-4; d_gene: NA; v_gene: TRBV5-1; abundance: few; CDR3aa: CASSRTVNEKLFF; CDR3nt: TGCGCCAGCAGCAGGACAGTTAATGAAAAACTGTTTTTT
j_gene: TRBJ2-7; d_gene: TRBD1; v_gene: TRBV29-1; abundance: NA; CDR3aa: CSVRDRGPYEQYF; CDR3nt: TGCAGTGTTCGGGACAGGGGGCCGTACGAGCAGTACTTC
j_gene: TRBJ2-5; d_gene: TRBD2; v_gene: TRBV18; abundance: NA; CDR3aa: CASSGLLAGVQETQYF; CDR3nt: TGTGCCAGCTCAGGATTACTAGCGGGAGTGCAAGAGACCCAGTACTTC
j_gene: TRBJ2-3; d_gene: NA; v_gene: TRBV11-2; abundance: few; CDR3aa: CASSLEGTDTQYF; CDR3nt: TGTGCCAGCAGCTTGGAGGGCACAGATACGCAGTATTTT
j_gene: TRBJ1-1; d_gene: NA; v_gene: TRBV2; abundance: NA; CDR3aa: CASDETTLAFF; CDR3nt: TGTGCCTCGGATGAGACAACGTTAGCTTTCTTT
j_gene: TRBJ2-7; d_gene: TRBD1; v_gene: TRBV4-1; abundance: few; CDR3aa: CASSGRETGGSYEQYF; CDR3nt: TGCGCCAGCAGCGGGAGGGAGACAGGGGGATCCTACGAGCAGTACTTC
j_gene: TRBJ2-3; d_gene: NA; v_gene: TRBV7-9; abundance: NA; CDR3aa: CASSLVANTQYF; CDR3nt: TGTGCCAGCAGCTTAGTGGCCAATACGCAGTATTTT
j_gene: TRBJ2-1; d_gene: TRBD2; v_gene: TRBV30; abundance: NA; CDR3aa: CAWTRTTRASGRHEQFF; CDR3nt: TGTGCCTGGACCAGAACCACCCGGGCTAGCGGGAGACATGAGCAGTTCTTC
j_gene: TRBJ2-7; d_gene: NA; v_gene: TRBV30; abundance: few; CDR3aa: CAGRRATYEQYF; CDR3nt: TGTGCCGGACGCAGGGCAACCTACGAGCAGTACTTC